This T cell receptor (beta chain) was sequenced during a study of identical twins. Study-wide results and caveats: Researchers reported weaker excess twin sharing in beta out-of-frame sequences.

About this clonotype itself: Its antigen is undetermined.

A single record per CDR3 protein comes from TCRdb applying MiXCR to the 5' RACE reads. Among under 450,000 distinct CDR3 sequences listed, about a fifth were seen once. V was cut by 5 bases and J by 3 bases, with 7 bases left in between. The CDR3 is 12 amino acids. CDR1 and CDR2 (germline): SGHNT, YYREEE (reference sequence). This receptor was obtained from a man in his fifties or sixties in good health. The genes are TRBV5-4 and TRBJ2-3; TRBD1 might be the D (6 bases). Sequencing was performed on naive T cells sorted from blood. The CDR3 DNA sequence: TGTGCCAGCAGGGGGGCAACAGATACGCAGTATTTT. This translates into CASRGATDTQYF. The full variable domain, its missing parts supplied by reference TRBV5-4 and TRBJ2-3, is ETGVTQSPTHLIKTRGQQVTLRCSSQSGHNTVSWYQQALGQGPQFIFQYYREEENGRGNFPPRFSGLQFPNYSSELNVNALELDDSALYLCASRGATDTQYFGPGTRLTVL.